This entry lists 7 T cell receptor beta chains sequenced from one sample in a study of shared clonotypes between healthy human individuals (dated by TCRdb to 2020 to 2021). The method was the immunoSEQ multiplex PCR assay. Entries here come from immuneACCESS through TCRdb and include only in-frame sequences with V and J called. Some clones fail to appear in such tables; in the studies checked, an unresolved V gene covers under half of the shortfall, and the cause of the remainder is unknown. The sample records 600,000 or so clones, roughly 95% of which are singletons. About 0.11% of the sample rests with the top ten. CD8 naive samples consisted of CD45RO-negative cells that were positively selected for CCR7, yielding a CD45RA+CCR7+ population without TemRA cells. Sample: naive CD8+ T cells sorted from blood. Explained via the paper, the cell subset or site label denotes: CD45RA+CCR7+. The source of these receptors is a woman under 40 in good health.

The V and J genes are TRBV9 and TRBJ1-2; 9 bases fit TRBD1. Germline assignment: CDR1 SGDLS and CDR2 YYNGEE. CDR3 length: 15 residues. Losses at the gene ends were 3 bases for V and 3 bases for J; bases not matched to a gene: 6. In DNA form, the CDR3 reads TGTGCCAGCAGCGACCGGACAGGGGAGGACTATGGCTACACCTTC. Amino acid sequence: CASSDRTGEDYGYTF.

The chain recombines TRBV5-4 with TRBJ2-7; 10 bases fit TRBD2. CDR1 is SGHNT and CDR2 is YYREEE in the germline V gene (reference sequence). There are 14 residues in the CDR3. The V gene end was trimmed by 3 bases and the J gene end by 4 bases; junction bases not matched to a gene: 4. CDR3 sequence: CASSYGLADYEQYF. CDR3 bases: TGTGCCAGCAGCTATGGACTAGCGGATTACGAGCAGTACTTC.

The gene calls are TRBV13 and TRBJ2-7; D call uncertain. The germline CDR1 and CDR2 sequences are PRHDT and FYEKMQ (reference sequence). CDR3 length equals 15 residues. The ends were cut back, 0 bases at V and 2 bases at J, with 11 bases in the middle. The CDR3 nucleotides are TGTGCCAGCAGCTTAGGGCTTCTGTTAACCTACGAGCAGTACTTC. The encoded protein is CASSLGLLLTYEQYF.

This sequence joins TRBV9 and TRBJ2-7, with 8 bases identical to TRBD1. Germline CDR1 reads SGDLS; CDR2 reads YYNGEE. The CDR3 covers 17 residues. V lost 0 bases, J lost 2 bases, and 10 bases stayed unmatched. The CDR3 DNA reads TGTGCCAGCAGCGTAGCCCCTCTTTGGACAGGGACCTACGAGCAGTACTTC. Protein product: CASSVAPLWTGTYEQYF.

The chain carries TRBV27 and TRBJ2-5; possibly TRBD2 for D (6 bases). The CDR3 has 14 residues. Per germline, CDR1 MNHEY and CDR2 SMNVEV (reference sequence). Trimming cost V 5 bases and J 5 bases, with 15 bases left between them. The CDR3 nucleotides are TGTGCCAGCAGTCCTCTAGGGACTGTGGAGACCCAGTACTTC. Translating it yields CASSPLGTVETQYF.

This clone was seen just once. The chain couples TRBV10-3 to TRBJ2-5; tentative D call: TRBD1 (6 bases). Germline assignment: CDR1 ENHRY and CDR2 SYGVKD. Trimming took off 4 bases at V and 4 bases at J, with 10 bases between the two ends. The CDR3 consists of 13 residues. The CDR3 sequence: CAISGGTPETQYF. CDR3 DNA sequence: TGTGCCATCAGTGGTGGGACACCAGAGACCCAGTACTTC.

The chain is built from TRBV19 and TRBJ1-5, with unresolved D. The ends were cut back, 3 bases at V and 3 bases at J, with 18 bases in the middle. The CDR3 is 17 residues long. Germline V CDR1 and CDR2: LNHDA, SQIVND (reference sequence). As DNA, the CDR3 is TGTGCCAGTAGTATTTGGTTGACCGTGCCTAACAATCAGCCCCAGCATTTT. Its translation: CASSIWLTVPNNQPQHF.